The 20 T cell receptor beta chains below were found in one sample sequenced in a study of T-cell reconstitution after alpha-beta-depleted transplantation in children. Preparation of the TCRbeta library was carried out with unique molecular identifiers. MiXCR was run by TCRdb on the PCR reads, yielding one entry per CDR3 protein. The sample consists of around 600,000 distinct CDR3 sequences, about 10% of them appearing once. Sequenced here: PBMCs from the stem cell graft donor, sampled from the stem cell graft. The receptor source for this set is a human donor who donated a stem cell graft to a child with acute myeloid leukemia.

For this clonotype: At one boundary the junction diverges from the germline segment, which might be a read error. The V and J genes are TRBV20-1 and TRBJ2-7, with D possibly being TRBD1 or TRBD2 (5 bases each). Germline values: CDR1 DFQATT, CDR2 SNEGSKA (reference sequence). The CDR3 is made up of 13 amino acids. CDR3 sequence (DNA): TGCAGTGCTAGTAGGGACGGAGCCTACGAGCAGTATTTC. This codes for CSASRDGAYEQYF.

This clonotype was found a few times. V is TRBV6-1 and J is TRBJ1-1, with 9 bases aligning to TRBD1. With V trimmed by 4 bases and J by 4 bases, 4 bases remained unmatched. Per germline, CDR1 MNHNS and CDR2 SASEGT. This CDR3 has 14 amino acids. The CDR3 DNA reads TGTGCCAGCAGTGCACAGGGGGCAGGCACTGAAGCTTTCTTT. It codes for CASSAQGAGTEAFF.

The genes are TRBV7-9 and TRBJ2-1; 7 positions agree with TRBD2. The CDR3 length is 15 residues. CDR1 SEHNR and CDR2 FQNEAQ come from the germline V gene (reference sequence). With V trimmed by 0 bases and J by 6 bases, 5 bases remained unmatched. For the CDR3, the DNA is TGTGCCAGCAGCTTAGCGGGAGGGACGGTCAATGAGCAGTTCTTC. It is translated as CASSLAGGTVNEQFF. Together with reference TRBV7-9 and TRBJ2-1, the CDR3 gives the full variable domain: DTGVSQNPRHKITKRGQNVTFRCDPISEHNRLYWYRQTLGQGPEFLTYFQNEAQLEKSRLLSDRFSAERPKGSFSTLEIQRTEQGDSAMYLCASSLAGGTVNEQFFGPGTRLTVL.

This clonotype is a singleton in its sample. V usage is TRBV28 and J usage is TRBJ1-1; TRBD1 might be the D (5 bases). Trimming took 5 bases from V and 7 from J, leaving 14 bases between them. The CDR3 has 13 residues. Germline V CDR1 and CDR2: MDHEN, SYDVKM. The CDR3 reads CASSPRDRIEAFF. The CDR3 nucleotides read TGTGCCAGCAGTCCCCGGGACCGCATTGAAGCTTTCTTT.

This clonotype was seen at least ten times. The chain couples TRBV5-1 to TRBJ1-1; 8 bases match TRBD1. V shed 0 bases, J shed 6 bases, and the junction held 10 bases outside the gene matches. The CDR3 is 16 amino acids. Germline CDR1 and CDR2: SGHRS and YFSETQ. The CDR3 is CASSLVSGGAQAEAFF. The CDR3 coding sequence is TGCGCCAGCAGCTTGGTCTCAGGGGGCGCCCAGGCTGAAGCTTTCTTT.

J is TRBJ1-1 and V is TRBV30; 8 bases agree with TRBD1. V shed 3 bases, J shed 5 bases, and the junction held 8 bases outside the gene matches. Germline assignment: CDR1 GTSNPN and CDR2 SVGIG (reference sequence). The CDR3 covers 14 residues. This CDR3 is CAWRLWTGRTEAFF. The DNA of the CDR3 is TGTGCCTGGAGGCTCTGGACAGGGCGAACTGAAGCTTTCTTT.

This clonotype was observed a few times. The chain combines TRBV20-1 with TRBJ1-5; no firm D call. The ends were cut back, 2 bases at V and 0 bases at J, with 14 bases in the middle. In germline, CDR1 is DFQATT, CDR2 SNEGSKA (reference sequence). The CDR3 spans 16 residues. The CDR3 is CSARRGITASNQPQHF. CDR3 in DNA: TGCAGTGCTAGAAGAGGCATTACGGCTAGCAATCAGCCCCAGCATTTT.

This clonotype was found a few times. This chain uses TRBV7-2 with TRBJ2-7; TRBD2 matches at 10 bases. After removal of 1 base from V and 5 bases from J, the junction contained 5 bases not matched to a gene. CDR3 length: 15 residues. CDR1 SGHTA and CDR2 FQGNSA come from the germline V gene. CDR3 in DNA: TGTGCCAGCAGCTTAGGCGGCCTAGCGGGAGACGAGCAGTACTTC. It specifies CASSLGGLAGDEQYF.

This sequence joins TRBV4-2 and TRBJ2-1, with 10 bases that match TRBD2. CDR1 is LGHNA and CDR2 is YNFKEQ in the germline V gene. The CDR3 length is 15 residues. V lost 4 bases and J lost 4; bases outside the gene matches: 4. CDR3 nucleotide sequence: TGTGCCAGCAGCCGGGGGACTAGCGCATACAATGAGCAGTTCTTC. Its translation is CASSRGTSAYNEQFF.

A word on this clonotype: A junction end diverges from the germline sequence, so it may reflect a read error. The gene calls are TRBV12-3 or TRBV12-4 and TRBJ1-2; no firm D call. CDR3 length: 11 residues. The CDR3 reads CASSLALESHF. The CDR3 nucleotides are TGTGCCAGCAGTTTAGCGCTAGAGTCCCACTTC.

This clonotype showed up just a few times. This chain joins TRBV7-3 and TRBJ2-2, with 7 bases that match TRBD1. CDR1 is SGHTA and CDR2 is FQGTGA in the germline V gene. V gave up 11 bases and J gave up 3 bases; unmatched junction bases: 3. The CDR3 is made up of 12 amino acids. The CDR3 spells CACGQDTGELFF. CDR3 in DNA: TGTGCCTGCGGACAGGACACCGGGGAGCTGTTTTTT.

V usage is TRBV10-3 and J usage is TRBJ2-7, with 9 bases that match TRBD2. Germline V gives CDR1 ENHRY, CDR2 SYGVKD. The CDR3 sequence is 15 residues long. V dropped 5 bases and J dropped 0; count of bases not matched to a gene: 5. CDR3 bases: TGTGCCATCAGTTTAGCGGGAGCCAGCTCCTACGAGCAGTACTTC. Residues: CAISLAGASSYEQYF.

In this sample, this clonotype turned up many times. This chain links TRBV5-1 with TRBJ1-1; D possibly corresponds to TRBD1 (5 bases). V was pared by 4 bases and J by 1 base, with 11 bases between. CDR3 length: 14 residues. Germline lookup yields CDR1 SGHRS and CDR2 YFSETQ. CDR3 nucleotide sequence: TGCGCCAGCAGCGGCGGGACGGCGAACACTGAAGCTTTCTTT. Amino acids: CASSGGTANTEAFF. Looking up the rest from reference TRBV5-1 and TRBJ1-1 gives the full variable domain: KAGVTQTPRYLIKTRGQQVTLSCSPISGHRSVSWYQQTPGQGLQFLFEYFSETQRNKGNFPGRFSGRQFSNSRSEMNVSTLELGDSALYLCASSGGTANTEAFFGQGTRLTVV.

This clonotype was observed at least ten times. The genes are TRBV20-1 and TRBJ2-3; D is uncertain. V was clipped by 3 bases and J by 0 bases, with 16 bases between them. The CDR3 totals 16 residues. Germline V lookup: CDR1 DFQATT, CDR2 SNEGSKA (reference sequence). The CDR3: CSASPVSRASTDTQYF. CDR3 DNA sequence: TGCAGTGCTAGCCCAGTATCTAGGGCCAGCACAGATACGCAGTATTTT.

This clonotype was recorded a few times. The V gene is TRBV7-2, the J gene TRBJ1-2; 8 nucleotides agree with TRBD1. CDR1 SGHTA and CDR2 FQGNSA come from the germline V gene. CDR3 length: 15 residues. Losses at the gene ends were 5 bases for V and 8 bases for J; bases not matched to a gene: 13. CDR3: CASSPNAQGEGGYTF. CDR3 coding DNA: TGTGCCAGCAGCCCGAACGCACAGGGGGAAGGAGGCTACACCTTC.

The CDR3, as DNA: TGTGCCTGGAGTGTAAAGGTAGGCGAGCAGTACTTC. It translates to CAWSVKVGEQYF. V usage is TRBV30 and J usage is TRBJ2-7; D unresolved. The V end lost 0 bases, the J end lost 6 bases, and 9 bases lay between the germline ends. Germline lookup yields CDR1 GTSNPN and CDR2 SVGIG (reference sequence). This CDR3 is built from 12 residues.

The chain recombines TRBV30 with TRBJ1-1; 7 positions agree with TRBD1. J gave up 5 bases and V 1 base, and 1 base lay outside the gene matches. The germline V gene has CDR1 GTSNPN and CDR2 SVGIG (reference sequence). The CDR3 consists of 12 residues. The CDR3 sequence is CAWSGQGTEAFF. CDR3 bases: TGTGCCTGGAGTGGACAGGGAACTGAAGCTTTCTTT. The full variable domain, with the rest looked up from reference TRBV30 and TRBJ1-1, is SQTIHQWPATLVQPVGSPLSLECTVEGTSNPNLYWYRQAAGRGLQLLFYSVGIGQISSEVPQNLSASRPQDRQFILSSKKLLLSDSGFYLCAWSGQGTEAFFGQGTRLTVV.

This chain uses TRBV20-1 with TRBJ2-7; 12 positions agree with TRBD2. The V gene's germline CDR1 is DFQATT and CDR2 SNEGSKA (reference sequence). The CDR3 is made up of 16 amino acids. The J segment lost 3 bases and the V segment lost 1 base, leaving 7 bases of the junction unmatched. CDR3 in amino acids: CSARVTTSGRLYEQYF. The CDR3 nucleotides are TGCAGTGCTAGAGTTACGACTAGCGGGAGACTCTACGAGCAGTACTTC.

This clonotype has a count of ten or more. The CDR3 DNA reads as TGTGCCAGCAGTTTAGCTGGGACAGGGAGTTTTAGCGAGCAGTACTTC. Translation gives CASSLAGTGSFSEQYF. This sequence joins TRBV12-3 or TRBV12-4 and TRBJ2-7, with 9 bases aligning to TRBD1. Trimming at V came to 0 bases and at J to 6 bases, leaving 9 bases not matched to a gene. This CDR3 has 16 amino acids.

Many counts were recorded for this clonotype. The chain uses TRBV7-9 and TRBJ2-4, with 11 bases lining up with TRBD2. Germline CDR1 is SEHNR and CDR2 is FQNEAQ (reference sequence). V lost 5 bases and J lost 0; bases outside the gene matches: 6. The CDR3 runs 17 residues. The CDR3 DNA reads as TGTGCCAGCAGCCGACTAGCGGGGACACTAGCCAAAAACATTCAGTACTTC. Amino acids: CASSRLAGTLAKNIQYF.